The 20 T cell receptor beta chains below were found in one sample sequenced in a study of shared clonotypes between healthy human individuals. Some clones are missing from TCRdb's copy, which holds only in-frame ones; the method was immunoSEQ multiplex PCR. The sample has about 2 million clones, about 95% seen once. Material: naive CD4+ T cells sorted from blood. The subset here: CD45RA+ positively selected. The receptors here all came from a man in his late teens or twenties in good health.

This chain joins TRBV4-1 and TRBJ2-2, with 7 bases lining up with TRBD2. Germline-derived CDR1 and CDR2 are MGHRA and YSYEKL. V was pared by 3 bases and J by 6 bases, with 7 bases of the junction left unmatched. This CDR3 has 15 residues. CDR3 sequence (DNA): TGCGCCAGCAGCCACGAGGGCGGGGGATCCGGGGAGCTGTTTTTT. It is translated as CASSHEGGGSGELFF.

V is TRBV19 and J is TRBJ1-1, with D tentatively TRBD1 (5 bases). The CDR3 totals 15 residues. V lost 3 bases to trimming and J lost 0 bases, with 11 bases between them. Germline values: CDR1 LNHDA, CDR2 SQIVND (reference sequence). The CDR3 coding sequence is TGTGCCAGTAGTATCGGGGCGAACATGAACACTGAAGCTTTCTTT. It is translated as CASSIGANMNTEAFF.

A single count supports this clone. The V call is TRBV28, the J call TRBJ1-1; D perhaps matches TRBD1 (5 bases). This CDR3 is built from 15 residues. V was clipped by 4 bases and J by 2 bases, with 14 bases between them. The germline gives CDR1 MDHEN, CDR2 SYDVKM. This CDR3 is CASSYRGGGNTEAFF. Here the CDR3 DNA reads TGTGCCAGCAGTTACCGTGGGGGAGGCAACACTGAAGCTTTCTTT.

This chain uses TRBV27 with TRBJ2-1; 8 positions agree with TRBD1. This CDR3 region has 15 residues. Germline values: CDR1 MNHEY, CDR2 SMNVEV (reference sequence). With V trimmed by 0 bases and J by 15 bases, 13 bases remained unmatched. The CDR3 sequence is CASSLSTGPRQGWFF. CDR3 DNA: TGTGCCAGCAGTTTATCGACCGGCCCGCGACAGGGGTGGTTCTTC.

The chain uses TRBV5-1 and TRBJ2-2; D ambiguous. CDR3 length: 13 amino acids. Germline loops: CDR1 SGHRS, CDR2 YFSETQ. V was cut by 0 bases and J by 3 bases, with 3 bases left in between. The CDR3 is CASSLVDTGELFF. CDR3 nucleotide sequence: TGCGCCAGCAGCTTGGTAGACACCGGGGAGCTGTTTTTT.

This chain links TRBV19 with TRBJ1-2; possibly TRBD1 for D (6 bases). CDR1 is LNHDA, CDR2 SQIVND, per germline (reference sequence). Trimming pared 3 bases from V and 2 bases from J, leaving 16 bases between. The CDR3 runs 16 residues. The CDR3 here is CASSIGGAMMNYGYTF. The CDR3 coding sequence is TGTGCCAGTAGTATTGGGGGGGCGATGATGAACTATGGCTACACCTTC.

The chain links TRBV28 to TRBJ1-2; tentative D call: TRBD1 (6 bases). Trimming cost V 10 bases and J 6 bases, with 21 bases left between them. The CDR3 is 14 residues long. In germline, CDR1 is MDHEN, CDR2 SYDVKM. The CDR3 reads CAIQPGGSPDGYTF. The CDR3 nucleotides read TGTGCCATCCAACCGGGGGGCTCCCCGGATGGCTACACCTTC.

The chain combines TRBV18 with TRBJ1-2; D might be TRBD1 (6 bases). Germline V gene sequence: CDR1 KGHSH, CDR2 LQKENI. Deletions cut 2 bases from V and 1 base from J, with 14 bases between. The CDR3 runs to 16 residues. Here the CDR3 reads CASSPWQGNLNYGYTF. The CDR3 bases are TGTGCCAGCTCACCATGGCAGGGGAATCTTAACTATGGCTACACCTTC.

Here the CDR3 reads CASSSAQETQYF. CDR3 coding DNA: TGTGCCAGCAGCTCGGCCCAAGAGACCCAGTACTTC. The J gene is TRBJ2-5, the V gene TRBV6-6; D gene uncertain. The CDR3 contains 12 residues. The ends were cut back, 6 bases at V and 1 base at J, with 6 bases in the middle. Germline V gene sequence: CDR1 MNHNY, CDR2 SVGAGI (reference sequence).

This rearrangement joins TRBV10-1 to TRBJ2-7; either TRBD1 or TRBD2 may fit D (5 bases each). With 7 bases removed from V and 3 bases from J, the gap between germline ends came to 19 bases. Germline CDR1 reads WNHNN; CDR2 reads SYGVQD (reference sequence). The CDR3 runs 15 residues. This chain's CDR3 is CASMGTDQGNYEQYF. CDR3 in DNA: TGCGCCAGCATGGGGACGGACCAAGGCAACTACGAGCAGTACTTC.

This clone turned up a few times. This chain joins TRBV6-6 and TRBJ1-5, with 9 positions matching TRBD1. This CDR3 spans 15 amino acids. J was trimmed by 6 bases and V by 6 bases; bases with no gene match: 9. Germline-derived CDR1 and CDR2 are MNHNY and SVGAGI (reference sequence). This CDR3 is CASSKTGGSGQPQHF. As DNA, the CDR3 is TGTGCCAGCAGCAAAACAGGGGGCTCGGGTCAGCCCCAGCATTTT.

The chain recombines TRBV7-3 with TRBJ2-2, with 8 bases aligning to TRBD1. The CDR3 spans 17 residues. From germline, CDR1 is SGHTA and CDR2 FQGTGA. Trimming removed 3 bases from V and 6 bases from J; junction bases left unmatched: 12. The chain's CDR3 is CASSLNLDRVFSGELFF. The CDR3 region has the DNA TGTGCCAGCAGCTTGAATCTGGACAGGGTTTTTTCCGGGGAGCTGTTTTTT. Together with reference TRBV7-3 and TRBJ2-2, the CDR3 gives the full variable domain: GAGVSQTPSNKVTEKGKYVELRCDPISGHTALYWYRQSLGQGPEFLIYFQGTGAADDSGLPNDRFFAVRPEGSVSTLKIQRTERGDSAVYLCASSLNLDRVFSGELFFGEGSRLTVL.

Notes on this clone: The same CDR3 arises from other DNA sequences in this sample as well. The CDR3 here is CASSSDTDTQYF. The CDR3 DNA follows: TGTGCCAGCAGCTCGGATACAGATACGCAGTATTTT. The J gene is TRBJ2-3, the V gene TRBV5-4, with unresolved D. Germline assignment: CDR1 SGHNT and CDR2 YYREEE (reference sequence). The CDR3 has 12 residues. Trimming took 3 bases from V and 3 from J, leaving 5 bases between them.

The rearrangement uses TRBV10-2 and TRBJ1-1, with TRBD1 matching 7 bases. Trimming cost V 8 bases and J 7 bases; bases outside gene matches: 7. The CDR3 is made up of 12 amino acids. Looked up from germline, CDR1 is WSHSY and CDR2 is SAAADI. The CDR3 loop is CASHSTGIEAFF. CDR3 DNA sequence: TGCGCCAGCCATTCGACAGGGATTGAAGCTTTCTTT.

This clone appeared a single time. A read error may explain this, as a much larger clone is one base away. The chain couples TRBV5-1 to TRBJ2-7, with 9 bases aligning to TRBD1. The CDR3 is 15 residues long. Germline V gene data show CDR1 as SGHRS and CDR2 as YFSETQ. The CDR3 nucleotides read TGCGCCCGCAGCTTAACGGGACAGGGTACCTACGAGCAGTACTTC. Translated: CARSLTGQGTYEQYF.

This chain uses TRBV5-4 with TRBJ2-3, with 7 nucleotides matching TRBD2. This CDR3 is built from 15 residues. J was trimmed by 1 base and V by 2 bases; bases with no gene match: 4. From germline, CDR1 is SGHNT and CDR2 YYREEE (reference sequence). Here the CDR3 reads CASSFGAGGTDTQYF. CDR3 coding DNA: TGTGCCAGCAGCTTTGGTGCGGGGGGCACAGATACGCAGTATTTT. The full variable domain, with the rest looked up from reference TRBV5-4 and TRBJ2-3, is ETGVTQSPTHLIKTRGQQVTLRCSSQSGHNTVSWYQQALGQGPQFIFQYYREEENGRGNFPPRFSGLQFPNYSSELNVNALELDDSALYLCASSFGAGGTDTQYFGPGTRLTVL.

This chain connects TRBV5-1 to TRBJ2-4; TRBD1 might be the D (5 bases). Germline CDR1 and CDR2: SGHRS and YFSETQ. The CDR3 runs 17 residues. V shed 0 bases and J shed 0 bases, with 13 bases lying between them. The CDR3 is CASSLGGLALAKNIQYF. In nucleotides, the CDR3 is TGCGCCAGCAGCTTGGGGGGCCTTGCGTTAGCCAAAAACATTCAGTACTTC.

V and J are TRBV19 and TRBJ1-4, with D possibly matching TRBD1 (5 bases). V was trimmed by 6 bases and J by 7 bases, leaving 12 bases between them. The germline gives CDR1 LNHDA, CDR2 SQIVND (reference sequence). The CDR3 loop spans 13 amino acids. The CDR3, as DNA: TGTGCCAGTAGCGAGACAGCTACTGAAAAACTGTTTTTT. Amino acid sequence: CASSETATEKLFF.

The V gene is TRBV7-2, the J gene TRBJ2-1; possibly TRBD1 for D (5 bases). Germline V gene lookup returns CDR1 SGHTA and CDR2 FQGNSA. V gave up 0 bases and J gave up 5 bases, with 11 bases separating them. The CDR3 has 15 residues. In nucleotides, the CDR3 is TGTGCCAGCAGCTTAGCGCCGGACAACCACAATGAGCAGTTCTTC. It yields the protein CASSLAPDNHNEQFF.

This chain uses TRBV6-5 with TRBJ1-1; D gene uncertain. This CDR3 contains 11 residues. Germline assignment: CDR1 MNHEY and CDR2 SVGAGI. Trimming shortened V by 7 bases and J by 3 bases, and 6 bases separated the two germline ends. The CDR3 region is CASTADTEAFF. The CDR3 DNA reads TGTGCCAGCACTGCAGACACTGAAGCTTTCTTT.